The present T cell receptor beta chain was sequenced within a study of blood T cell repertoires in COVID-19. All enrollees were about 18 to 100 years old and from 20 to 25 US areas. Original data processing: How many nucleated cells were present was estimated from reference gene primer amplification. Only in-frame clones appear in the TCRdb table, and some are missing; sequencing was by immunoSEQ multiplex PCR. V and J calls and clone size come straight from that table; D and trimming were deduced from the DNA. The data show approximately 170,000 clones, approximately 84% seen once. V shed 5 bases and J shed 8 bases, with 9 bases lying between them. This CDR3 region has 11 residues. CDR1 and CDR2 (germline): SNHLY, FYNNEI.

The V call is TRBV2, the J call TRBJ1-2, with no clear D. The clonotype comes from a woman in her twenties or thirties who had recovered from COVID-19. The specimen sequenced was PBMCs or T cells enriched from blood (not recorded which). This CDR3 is CASSRGVGYTF. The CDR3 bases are TGTGCCAGCAGTCGAGGAGTGGGCTACACCTTC.